The clone carrying this T cell receptor beta chain has a handful of counts. Antigen: not known. The extraction recovered at least 5 micrograms of total RNA per sample. The data originate from a study of blood T cells in healthy people across ages. Study results and caveats: When set beside aged donors, long-lived donors presented more naive CD4+ cells and higher diversity.

Germline V gene data show CDR1 as DFQATT and CDR2 as SNEGSKA (reference sequence). The CDR3 extends over 14 amino acids. Alongside a J-beta primer mix, a sample-barcoded 5' primer served in a second PCR lasting roughly 6 to 11 cycles. Every molecule of cDNA carried a tag from a template-switch adaptor with 12 random nucleotides. CDR3-containing paired-end reads numbering at least 2.5 million came from each sample. TCRdb redid the calling of the 5' RACE reads with MiXCR, one entry per CDR3 protein. The sample records 710,000 or so distinct CDR3 sequences, about a fifth being singletons. Sequenced: blood. This chain connects TRBV20-1 to TRBJ2-1; 7 nucleotides match TRBD1. The DNA end favors TRBJ2-7, so the J call may be wrong. The receptor comes from a man aged 65-85 years in good health. CDR3 DNA sequence: TGCAGTGCTACAACCCGGACAGGTCTCTACGAGCAGTACTTC. It specifies CSATTRTGLYEQYF.